The entry below gives a single T cell receptor beta chain sequence along with its context. Its specificity is not known. CDR1 and CDR2 (germline): SGHVS, FNYEAQ. The CDR3 extends over 15 amino acids. V was cut by 6 bases and J by 3 bases, with 17 bases left in between. The source of the sample is a study of cytomegalovirus exposure and HLA in healthy donors. Whole-study findings and limits: In vitro work confirmed that three CMV-associated chains recognize CMV antigens.

Use of 60 Vbeta and 13 Jbeta primers characterized the PCR. Measured with immunoSEQ multiplex PCR; TCRdb has only the in-frame clones, and not every one. The sample lists roughly 120,000 clones; 60% to 85% were seen once. V usage is TRBV7-6 and J usage is TRBJ1-1; D is unresolved. This receptor was taken from a human donor in good health. The sample taken for sequencing was PBMCs. CDR3 DNA sequence: TGTGCCAGCAGACCTATCTTTGACACCCACACTGAAGCTTTCTTT. Translating it yields CASRPIFDTHTEAFF.